These T cell receptor beta chains were read from a single sample in a study of blood T cell repertoires in COVID-19. Assay used: immunoSEQ multiplex PCR; TCRdb lists only in-frame clones, some missing. In the table there are hundreds of thousands of clones, about 80% of which are singletons. The specimen was peripheral blood. The receptor source for this set is a woman of 80 years or more with acute or convalescent COVID-19. Each CDR3 is given with its conserved first and last residue. D genes are given only for firm matches. Clone size appears in some rows only: once, few, many, or a class for an expanded clone.

CDR3 DNA,CDR3 protein,J gene,clone size,D gene,V gene
TGCAGCGGACAGGGGAAGAACACCGGGGAGCTGTTTTTT,CSGQGKNTGELFF,TRBJ2-2,-,TRBD1,TRBV29-1
TGTGCCAGCAGTGACTCTAATAGCAATCAGCCCCAGCATTTT,CASSDSNSNQPQHF,TRBJ1-5,-,-,TRBV6-2/TRBV6-3
TGTGCCAGCAGCCAACGGACAGGGGAAGGGGAGCTGTTTTTT,CASSQRTGEGELFF,TRBJ2-2,-,TRBD1,TRBV5-6
TGCGCCAGCAGCCCTTCAGCCGGACAGGTGTATAATTCACCCCTCCACTTT,CASSPSAGQVYNSPLHF,TRBJ1-6,-,TRBD1,TRBV4-1
TGTGCCAGCAGTCCGAACCCCGGGACTACCAGCACAGATACGCAGTATTTT,CASSPNPGTTSTDTQYF,TRBJ2-3,-,TRBD2,TRBV28
TGCGCCAGCAGCCAAGGTCAGGGAAAAGATACGCAGTATTTT,CASSQGQGKDTQYF,TRBJ2-3,-,-,TRBV4-1
TGTGCCAGCAGCTTGGTGCGGTACACCCGGGACACTGAAGCTTTCTTT,CASSLVRYTRDTEAFF,TRBJ1-1,-,-,TRBV5-6
TGCGCCAGCAGCTTGTCGGGAGGGAATAATTCACCCCTCCACTTT,CASSLSGGNNSPLHF,TRBJ1-6,-,-,TRBV5-1
TGTGCCTGGAGCGCAGCGGGGTCCGGAGGAAACACCATATATTTT,CAWSAAGSGGNTIYF,TRBJ1-3,-,-,TRBV30
TGTGCCAGCTCAGCATTGCCAGGGGGGAATAGCAATCAGCCCCAGCATTTT,CASSALPGGNSNQPQHF,TRBJ1-5,-,TRBD1,TRBV18
TGTGCCAGCAGCGAATATCCGGGAAAACTGTTTTTT,CASSEYPGKLFF,TRBJ1-4,few,-,TRBV3-1/TRBV3-2
TGTGCCAGCAGTTGGCTCTCTGGAAACACCATATATTTT,CASSWLSGNTIYF,TRBJ1-3,-,-,TRBV2
TGTGCTAGCAGCTCGGGACTAGCGGGGGCCGACAGCTCCTACAATGAGCAGTTCTTC,CASSSGLAGADSSYNEQFF,TRBJ2-1,-,TRBD2,TRBV7-7
TGTGCCAGCAGTGAAACGGGAGCAGCAAACACCGGGGAGCTGTTTTTT,CASSETGAANTGELFF,TRBJ2-2,few,-,TRBV25-1
TGTGCCAGTAGTAAGGAGCGGGGGGGCTCCTACAATGAGCAGTTCTTC,CASSKERGGSYNEQFF,TRBJ2-1,-,TRBD2,TRBV19
TGTGCCAGCAGCTCACAGGGCTTCCCCTACAATGAGCAGTTCTTC,CASSSQGFPYNEQFF,TRBJ2-1,-,-,TRBV7-8